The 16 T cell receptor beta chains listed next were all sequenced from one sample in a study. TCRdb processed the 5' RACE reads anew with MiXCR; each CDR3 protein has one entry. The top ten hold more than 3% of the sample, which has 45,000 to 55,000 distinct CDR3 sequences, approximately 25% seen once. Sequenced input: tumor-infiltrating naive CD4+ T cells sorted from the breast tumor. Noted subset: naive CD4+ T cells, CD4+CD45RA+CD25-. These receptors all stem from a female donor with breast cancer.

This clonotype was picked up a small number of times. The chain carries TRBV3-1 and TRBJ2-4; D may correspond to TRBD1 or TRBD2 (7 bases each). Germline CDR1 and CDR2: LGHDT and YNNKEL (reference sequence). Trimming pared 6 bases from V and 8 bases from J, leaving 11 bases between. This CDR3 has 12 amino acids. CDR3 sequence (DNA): TGTGCCAGCAGTCCAGGGGGGGACATTCAGTACTTC. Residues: CASSPGGDIQYF. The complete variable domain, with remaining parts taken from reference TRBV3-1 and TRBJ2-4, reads DTAVSQTPKYLVTQMGNDKSIKCEQNLGHDTMYWYKQDSKKFLKIMFSYNNKELIINETVPNRFSPKSPDKAHLNLHINSLELGDSAVYFCASSPGGDIQYFGAGTRLSVL.

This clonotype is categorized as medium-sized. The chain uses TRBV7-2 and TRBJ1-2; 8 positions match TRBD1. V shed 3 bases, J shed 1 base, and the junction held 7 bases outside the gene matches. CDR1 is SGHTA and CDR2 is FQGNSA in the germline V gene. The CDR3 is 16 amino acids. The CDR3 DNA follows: TGTGCCAGCAGCTTTGTGGGGACAGGAAATAACTATGGCTACACCTTC. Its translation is CASSFVGTGNNYGYTF.

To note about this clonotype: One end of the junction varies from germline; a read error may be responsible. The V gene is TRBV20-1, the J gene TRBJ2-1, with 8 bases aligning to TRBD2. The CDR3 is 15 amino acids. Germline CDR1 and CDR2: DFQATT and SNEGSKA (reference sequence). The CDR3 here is CSAQTGLGRYNELFF. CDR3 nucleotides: TGCAGTGCCCAGACGGGACTAGGCAGATACAATGAGCTGTTCTTC.

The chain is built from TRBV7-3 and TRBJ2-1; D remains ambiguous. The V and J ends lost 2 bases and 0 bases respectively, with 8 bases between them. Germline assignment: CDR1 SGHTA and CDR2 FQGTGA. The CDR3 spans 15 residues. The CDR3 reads CASSLDIGSYNEQFF. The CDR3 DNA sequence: TGTGCCAGCAGCTTAGACATCGGCTCCTACAATGAGCAGTTCTTC.

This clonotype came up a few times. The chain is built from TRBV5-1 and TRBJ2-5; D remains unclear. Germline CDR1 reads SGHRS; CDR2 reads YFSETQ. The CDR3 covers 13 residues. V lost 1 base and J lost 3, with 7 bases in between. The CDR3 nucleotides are TGCGCCAGCAGCTTGAACAGTGAAGAGACCCAGTACTTC. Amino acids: CASSLNSEETQYF.

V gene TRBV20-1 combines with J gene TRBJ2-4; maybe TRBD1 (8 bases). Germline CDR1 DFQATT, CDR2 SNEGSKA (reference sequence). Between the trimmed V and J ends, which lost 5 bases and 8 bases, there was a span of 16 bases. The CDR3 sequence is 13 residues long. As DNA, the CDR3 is TGCAGTGCTGTGGACAGGGCGGGGGACATTCAGTACTTC. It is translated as CSAVDRAGDIQYF.

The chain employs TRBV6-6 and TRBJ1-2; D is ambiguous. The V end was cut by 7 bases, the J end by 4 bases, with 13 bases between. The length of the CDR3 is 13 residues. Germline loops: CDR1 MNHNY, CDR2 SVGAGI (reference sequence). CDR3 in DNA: TGTGCCAGCATCCTAGGGCCAGGCTATGGCTACACCTTC. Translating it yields CASILGPGYGYTF.

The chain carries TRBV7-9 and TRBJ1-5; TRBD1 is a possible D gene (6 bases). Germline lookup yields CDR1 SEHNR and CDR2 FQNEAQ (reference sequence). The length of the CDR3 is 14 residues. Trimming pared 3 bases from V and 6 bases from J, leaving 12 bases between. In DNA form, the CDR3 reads TGTGCCAGCAGCTTTGGACAGCTGGGTCAGCCCCAGCATTTT. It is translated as CASSFGQLGQPQHF.

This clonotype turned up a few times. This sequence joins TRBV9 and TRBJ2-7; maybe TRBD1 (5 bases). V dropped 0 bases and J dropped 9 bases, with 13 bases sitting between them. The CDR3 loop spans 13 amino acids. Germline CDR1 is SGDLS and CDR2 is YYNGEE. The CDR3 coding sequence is TGTGCCAGCAGCGTAGGTGACAGCTCTGGGCAGTACTTC. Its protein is CASSVGDSSGQYF.

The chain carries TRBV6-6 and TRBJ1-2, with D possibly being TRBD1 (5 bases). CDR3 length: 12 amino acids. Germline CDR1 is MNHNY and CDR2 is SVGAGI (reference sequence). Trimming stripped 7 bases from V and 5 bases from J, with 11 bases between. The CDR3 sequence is CASTEGLYGYTF. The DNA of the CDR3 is TGTGCCAGCACGGAGGGACTGTATGGCTACACCTTC.

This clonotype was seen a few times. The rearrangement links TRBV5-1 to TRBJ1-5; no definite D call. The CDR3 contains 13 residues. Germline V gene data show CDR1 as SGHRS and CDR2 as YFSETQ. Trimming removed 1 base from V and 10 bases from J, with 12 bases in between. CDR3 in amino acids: CASSLSGSKPQHF. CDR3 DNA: TGCGCCAGCAGCTTGTCGGGGTCAAAACCCCAGCATTTT.

CDR3 nucleotide sequence: TGTGCCAGCAGCCAAGGCTTTGGGGGATCTAGCACAGATACGCAGTATTTT. It codes for CASSQGFGGSSTDTQYF. The chain combines TRBV14 with TRBJ2-3; D assignment may be TRBD1 or TRBD2 (5 bases each). The CDR3 consists of 17 residues. V dropped 1 base and J dropped 0 bases, with 14 bases sitting between them. Germline loops: CDR1 SGHDN, CDR2 FVKESK.

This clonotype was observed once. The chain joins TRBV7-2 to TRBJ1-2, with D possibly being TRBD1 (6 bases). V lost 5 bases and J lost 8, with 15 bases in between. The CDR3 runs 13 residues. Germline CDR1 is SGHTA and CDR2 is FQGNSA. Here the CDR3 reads CASSPRGPAGYTF. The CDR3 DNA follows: TGTGCCAGCAGCCCCAGGGGTCCGGCGGGCTACACCTTC.

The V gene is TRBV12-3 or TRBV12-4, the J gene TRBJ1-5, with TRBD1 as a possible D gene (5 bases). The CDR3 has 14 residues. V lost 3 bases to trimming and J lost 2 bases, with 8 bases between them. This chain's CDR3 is CASSFGRGNQPQHF. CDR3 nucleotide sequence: TGTGCCAGCAGTTTCGGCAGGGGCAATCAGCCCCAGCATTTT.

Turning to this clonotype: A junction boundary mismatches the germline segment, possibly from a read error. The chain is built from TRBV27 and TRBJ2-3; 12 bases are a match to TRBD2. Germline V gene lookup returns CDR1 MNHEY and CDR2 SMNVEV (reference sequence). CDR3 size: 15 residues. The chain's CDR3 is CASSPNPSGRDMQYF. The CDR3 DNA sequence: TGTGCCAGCAGCCCTAACCCTAGCGGGAGGGATATGCAGTATTTT.

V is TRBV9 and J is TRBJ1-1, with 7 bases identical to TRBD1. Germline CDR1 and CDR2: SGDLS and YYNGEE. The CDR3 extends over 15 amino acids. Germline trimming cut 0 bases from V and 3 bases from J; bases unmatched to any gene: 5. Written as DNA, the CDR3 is TGTGCCAGCAGCGTAGCGGAGGGGGCGTACACTGAAGCTTTCTTT. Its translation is CASSVAEGAYTEAFF.